Each of the 19 T cell receptor beta chains below was sequenced from the same sample in a study of metastatic and nonmetastatic thyroid tumors. Thyroid surgery took place with no prior treatment in any patient. MiXCR was used by TCRdb to re-call the PCR reads. The repertoire holds around 38,000 clones, with 25% to 30% as singletons. Sequenced material: blood. These receptors were obtained from a female donor with papillary thyroid cancer or a benign thyroid nodule (not recorded which). Some clones in this sample may be carry-over from other donors' samples.

This clone was counted only a few times. This chain connects TRBV6-5 to TRBJ1-2; tentative D call: TRBD1 (6 bases). Germline V gene lookup returns CDR1 MNHEY and CDR2 SVGAGI. This CDR3 comprises 14 residues. The V end lost 0 bases, the J end lost 6 bases, and 11 bases lay between the germline ends. CDR3 nucleotides: TGTGCCAGCAGTTACTCAAGAGAGGGGGATGGCTACACCTTC. It translates to CASSYSREGDGYTF.

This clone has ten or more counts. V gene TRBV9 combines with J gene TRBJ2-1; D might be TRBD1 or TRBD2, each matching 6 bases. The V end was cut by 4 bases, the J end by 6 bases, with 17 bases between. The CDR3 covers 15 residues. Germline V gene data show CDR1 as SGDLS and CDR2 as YYNGEE. CDR3 region: CASSPTGTGANEQFF. DNA of the CDR3: TGTGCCAGCAGCCCCACCGGGACGGGGGCCAATGAGCAGTTCTTC.

This clone was found many times. This chain links TRBV13 with TRBJ1-5, with D hard to call. V lost 6 bases, J lost 8 bases, and 20 bases lay in between. Germline-derived CDR1 and CDR2 are PRHDT and FYEKMQ (reference sequence). The CDR3 loop spans 15 amino acids. The DNA of the CDR3 is TGTGCCAGCAGTCAAGGATGGCAGACCGAGGAGCCCCAGCATTTT. This encodes CASSQGWQTEEPQHF.

This clone was counted ten times or more. The gene calls are TRBV7-6 and TRBJ1-1; D gene uncertain. CDR3 length equals 13 residues. Looked up from germline, CDR1 is SGHVS and CDR2 is FNYEAQ. Trimming cost V 1 base and J 5 bases, with 8 bases left between them. In nucleotides, the CDR3 is TGTGCCAGCAGCTTAGGGGTGGAAACTGAAGCTTTCTTT. As protein: CASSLGVETEAFF.

A single count supports this clone. A read error may account for a junction end that differs from germline. Other DNA sequences in this sample translate to the same CDR3. The gene calls are TRBV7-6 and TRBJ1-3; D call uncertain. In germline, CDR1 is SGHVS, CDR2 FNYEAQ. The CDR3 loop spans 18 amino acids. The CDR3 sequence: CASSLGGGGWRSGNTIYF. The CDR3 DNA reads TGTGCCAGCAGCCTCGGAGGCGGAGGCTGGCGGTCTGGAAATACCATATATTTT. The variable domain in full, completed from reference TRBV7-6 and TRBJ1-3, reads GAGVSQSPRYKVTKRGQDVALRCDPISGHVSLYWYRQALGQGPEFLTYFNYEAQQDKSGLPNDRFSAERPEGSISTLTIQRTEQRDSAMYRCASSLGGGGWRSGNTIYFGEGSWLTVV.

Many counts were recorded for this clone. The CDR3 DNA reads TGTGCCAGCAGTTTATGGTGGGGGACAGCAACTAATGAAAAACTGTTTTTT. Protein: CASSLWWGTATNEKLFF. V usage is TRBV28 and J usage is TRBJ1-4; 7 bases match TRBD1. CDR1 MDHEN and CDR2 SYDVKM come from the germline V gene. The length of the CDR3 is 17 residues. V lost 0 bases to trimming and J lost 0 bases; unmatched junction nucleotides: 4.

This clone was found many times. The chain employs TRBV3-1 and TRBJ1-1; D might be TRBD1 (6 bases). Germline CDR1 and CDR2: LGHDT and YNNKEL (reference sequence). The CDR3 covers 16 residues. V was pared by 6 bases and J by 0 bases, with 17 bases between. Here the CDR3 DNA reads TGTGCCAGCAGGGACTCGAAAAGGGGGTTGAACACTGAAGCTTTCTTT. Translated, it gives CASRDSKRGLNTEAFF.

Worth noting for this clone: One end of the junction is discordant with germline, which a read error may explain. The chain carries TRBV2 and TRBJ2-1; D may match TRBD1 or TRBD2 (5 bases each). The CDR3 is 16 amino acids. The germline V gene has CDR1 SNHLY and CDR2 FYNNEI. CDR3 residues: CASSEGVGGTYNDQFF. CDR3 nucleotides: TGTGCCAGCAGCGAGGGCGTTGGGGGAACCTACAATGATCAGTTCTTC. Filled out from reference TRBV2 and TRBJ2-1, the complete variable domain reads EPEVTQTPSHQVTQMGQEVILRCVPISNHLYFYWYRQILGQKVEFLVSFYNNEISEKSEIFDDQFSVERPDGSNFTLKIRSTKLEDSAMYFCASSEGVGGTYNDQFFGPGTRLTVL.

The V gene is TRBV18, the J gene TRBJ2-3; D possibly matches TRBD1 or TRBD2 (5 bases each). CDR3 length equals 16 residues. Germline V gives CDR1 KGHSH, CDR2 LQKENI. V was cut by 6 bases and J by 0 bases, with 16 bases left in between. Written as DNA, the CDR3 is TGTGCCAGCTCGCCAGCCTCGGGGCTAAGCACAGATACGCAGTATTTT. Residues: CASSPASGLSTDTQYF.

This clone has ten or more counts. CDR3: CASSAVMGLAVWYNEQFF. The CDR3, as DNA: TGCGCCAGCAGTGCGGTGATGGGACTAGCGGTTTGGTACAATGAGCAGTTCTTC. The chain carries TRBV10-2 and TRBJ2-1; 11 bases are a match to TRBD2. The CDR3 contains 18 residues. Germline V CDR1 and CDR2: WSHSY, SAAADI. The V and J ends lost 4 bases and 4 bases, in that order; junction bases with no gene match: 12.

This clone was found many times. The rearrangement uses TRBV10-3 and TRBJ2-3; the match to TRBD1 covers 8 bases. The CDR3 is made up of 15 amino acids. CDR1 and CDR2 from the germline V gene are ENHRY and SYGVKD. V shed 4 bases, J shed 4 bases, and the junction held 7 bases outside the gene matches. Here the CDR3 reads CAISGGGTGADTQYF. As DNA, the CDR3 is TGTGCCATCAGTGGAGGTGGGACAGGAGCAGATACGCAGTATTTT.

This clone appeared many times. The CDR3 does not end in the conserved phenylalanine or tryptophan, so this is likely a read error. Because the CDR3's place on the DNA is in doubt, the DNA is left out and the CDR3 is given as listed by TCRdb. CDR3 loop: CASSVVGE. The chain links TRBV9 to TRBJ1-4; the table's D call, TRBD1, was not checked against the DNA. The V gene's germline CDR1 is SGDLS and CDR2 YYNGEE. The CDR3 adds up to 8 amino acids, both ends counted.

By share, this clone ranks as medium-sized (0.01 to 0.1%). The rearrangement joins TRBV19 to TRBJ1-1; TRBD1 is a possible D gene (5 bases). The CDR3 is 15 residues long. Deletions cut 0 bases from V and 6 bases from J, with 14 bases between. Germline V gene sequence: CDR1 LNHDA, CDR2 SQIVND (reference sequence). CDR3 nucleotides: TGTGCCAGTAGTATAGAAGGCAGGGCGATGTCTGAAGCTTTCTTT. The encoded protein is CASSIEGRAMSEAFF.

This clone was counted a few times. V is TRBV30 and J is TRBJ2-1; TRBD2 agrees at 7 bases. Germline V gives CDR1 GTSNPN, CDR2 SVGIG (reference sequence). Trimming removed 4 bases from V and 10 bases from J; junction bases left unmatched: 10. The CDR3 has 13 amino acids. The CDR3, as DNA: TGTGCCTGGACTAGCGGACCCAGATGGGAGCAGTTCTTC. Its protein product is CAWTSGPRWEQFF. Full variable domain (outside the CDR3, taken from reference TRBV30 and TRBJ2-1): SQTIHQWPATLVQPVGSPLSLECTVEGTSNPNLYWYRQAAGRGLQLLFYSVGIGQISSEVPQNLSASRPQDRQFILSSKKLLLSDSGFYLCAWTSGPRWEQFFGPGTRLTVL.

On this clone: The junction does not match germline at one end; this may be a read error. This CDR3 is CASSIGLNETQYF. CDR3 sequence (DNA): TGTGCAAGTAGTATTGGACTCAATGAGACCCAGTACTTC. This rearrangement joins TRBV19 to TRBJ2-5; a weak D match, TRBD2 (5 bases). The V gene's germline CDR1 is LNHDA and CDR2 SQIVND (reference sequence). The CDR3 has 13 amino acids.

In its sample, this clone was seen many times. A much larger clone sits a single nucleotide away, making a read error possible. Other DNA sequences in the same sample also yield this CDR3. The chain joins TRBV10-3 to TRBJ2-2, with TRBD1 matching over 11 bases. Germline V gene data show CDR1 as ENHRY and CDR2 as SYGVKD. The CDR3 is made up of 16 amino acids. In nucleotides, the CDR3 is TGTGCCATCAGTGGACCGGGACAGGGGGTCACCGGGGAGCTGTTCTTT. Protein: CAISGPGQGVTGELFF.

The genes are TRBV6-1 and TRBJ1-2; 8 nucleotides line up with TRBD1. With V trimmed by 6 bases and J by 2 bases, 11 bases remained unmatched. Germline CDR1 and CDR2: MNHNS and SASEGT. The CDR3 covers 16 residues. CDR3 in DNA: TGTGCCAGCAGCCCTGGGACAGGATTTAAGAACTATGGCTACACCTTC. Its protein product is CASSPGTGFKNYGYTF.

In this sample, this clone turned up many times. This chain links TRBV2 with TRBJ2-3, with 9 bases fitting TRBD2. In germline, CDR1 is SNHLY, CDR2 FYNNEI. The V and J ends lost 1 base and 7 bases, in that order; junction bases with no gene match: 9. This CDR3 region has 16 residues. The CDR3 DNA reads TGTGCCAGCAGTGAAGGAGCGGGAGGCCCCCTTTATACGCAGTATTTT. This encodes CASSEGAGGPLYTQYF.

This clone was seen a handful of times. A much larger clone sits a single nucleotide away, making a read error possible. The chain has TRBV29-1 and TRBJ2-2, with D possibly being TRBD2 (6 bases). In germline, CDR1 is SQVTM, CDR2 ANQGSEA. Trimming took 3 bases from V and 5 from J, leaving 13 bases between them. The CDR3 length is 14 residues. The CDR3 bases are TGCAGCGTTGAGGAGGGGCCGGGGACCGGGGAGCTGTTTTTT. It codes for CSVEEGPGTGELFF.